This T cell receptor beta chain was identified during a study of T-cell memory formation after mild COVID-19. Germline V gene sequence: CDR1 SEHNR, CDR2 FQNEAQ (reference sequence). The CDR3 sequence is 12 residues long. Trimming took off 5 bases at V and 14 bases at J, with 16 bases between the two ends. TCRdb analysed the 5' RACE reads with MiXCR anew, one entry per CDR3 protein. The sample shows over 300,000 distinct CDR3 sequences, more than 20% of them seen only once. The specimen was PBMCs or a T cell subset sorted from them (not recorded which). The chain has TRBV7-9 and TRBJ2-4, with a tentative D call TRBD2 (7 bases). The TCR comes from a man between 18 and 35 years old who had mild COVID-19 (a few samples of this study predate the infection). Cell type and time point are not known. CDR3 sequence: CASSLGGAREYF. CDR3 bases: TGTGCCAGCAGCCTGGGGGGGGCTCGAGAGTACTTC.